This T cell receptor (beta chain) comes out of a study of blood T cells in healthy people across ages. Study-level results: In older individuals, TCR beta diversity per million T cells was lower, falling roughly linearly with age.

This CDR3 spans 16 amino acids. The germline gives CDR1 KGHDR, CDR2 SFDVKD. Unmatched junction bases numbered 5, after V lost 1 base and J lost 3 bases. A note on this clonotype: The antigen is not known.

Alongside a J-beta primer mix, a sample-barcoded 5' primer served in a second PCR lasting about 7 to 11 cycles. A template-switch adaptor containing 12 random nucleotides labeled each cDNA molecule. TCRdb re-derived calls from the 5' RACE reads in MiXCR, one entry per CDR3 protein. The table has about 1.7 million distinct CDR3 sequences, over 25% seen once. Source material: blood. The chain employs TRBV24-1 and TRBJ2-1; 7 nucleotides agree with TRBD2. The TCR comes from a woman aged 25-40 years in good health. The CDR3 spells CATSDFGGGLYNEQFF. DNA of the CDR3: TGTGCCACCAGTGATTTTGGGGGAGGGCTCTACAATGAGCAGTTCTTC.